The clone carrying this TCR beta chain was observed a handful of times. The sort gate was single viable CD3+CD4+CD8-CD45RO+ cells for memory CD4+ T cells. CDR3 length equals 14 residues. Germline V lookup: CDR1 SEHNR, CDR2 FQNEAQ (reference sequence). V lost 7 bases and J lost 8; bases outside the gene matches: 9. Measured with immunoSEQ multiplex PCR; TCRdb has only the in-frame clones, and not every one. The repertoire holds about 46,000 clones, around 78% seen once, with around 0.99% in the top ten. The data were taken from a study of memory CD4+ T cells and cytomegalovirus serostatus. The chain carries TRBV7-9 and TRBJ1-4, with 8 bases aligning to TRBD1. Material: memory CD4+ T cells from blood. This receptor was taken from an adult in good health and CMV-seronegative. The chain's CDR3 is CASTPTGAGEKLFF. In DNA, the CDR3 is TGTGCCAGCACCCCGACAGGGGCCGGGGAAAAACTGTTTTTT.